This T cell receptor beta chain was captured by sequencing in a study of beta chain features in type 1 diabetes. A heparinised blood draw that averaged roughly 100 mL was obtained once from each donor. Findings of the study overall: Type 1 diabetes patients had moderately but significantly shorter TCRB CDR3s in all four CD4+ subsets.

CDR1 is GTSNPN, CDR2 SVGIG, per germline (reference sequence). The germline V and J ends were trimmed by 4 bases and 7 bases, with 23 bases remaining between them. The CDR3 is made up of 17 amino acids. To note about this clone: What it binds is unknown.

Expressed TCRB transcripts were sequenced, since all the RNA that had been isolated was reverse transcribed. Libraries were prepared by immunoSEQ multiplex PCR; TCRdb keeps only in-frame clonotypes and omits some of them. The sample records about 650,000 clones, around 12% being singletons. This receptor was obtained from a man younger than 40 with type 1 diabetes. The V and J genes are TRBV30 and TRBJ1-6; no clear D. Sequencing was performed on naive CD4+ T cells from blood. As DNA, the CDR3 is TGTGCCTGGATTGAAGGTGTCGCCAGGCAGCGAAATTCACCCCTCCACTTT. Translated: CAWIEGVARQRNSPLHF.